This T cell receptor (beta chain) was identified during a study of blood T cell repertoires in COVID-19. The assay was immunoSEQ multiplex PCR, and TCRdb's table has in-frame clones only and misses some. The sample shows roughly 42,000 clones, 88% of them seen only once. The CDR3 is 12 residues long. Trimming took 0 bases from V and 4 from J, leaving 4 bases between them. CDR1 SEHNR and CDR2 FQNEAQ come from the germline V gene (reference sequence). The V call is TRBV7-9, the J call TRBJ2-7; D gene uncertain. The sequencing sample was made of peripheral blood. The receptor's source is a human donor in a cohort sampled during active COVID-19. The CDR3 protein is CASSLANYEQYF. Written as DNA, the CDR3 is TGTGCCAGCAGCTTAGCCAATTACGAGCAGTACTTC.